These T cell receptor beta chains were read from a single sample in a study of blood T cell repertoires in COVID-19. Method: immunoSEQ multiplex PCR; TCRdb's copy keeps in-frame clones and lacks some. The data hold under 250,000 clones, with about four fifths observed a single time. Sequenced input: peripheral blood. These receptors were collected from a woman under 30 with acute or convalescent COVID-19. Both conserved end residues are part of each CDR3. D genes are given only for firm matches. Clone size is given for some rows only: seen once, a few or many times, or a class if the clone is expanded.

TRBJ2-1	TRBV6-5	-	TRBD2	CASRRLAGLGNEQFF	TGTGCCAGCAGGAGACTAGCGGGATTAGGAAATGAGCAGTTCTTC
TRBJ1-1	TRBV11-3	few	TRBD1	CASSWEGQELMNTEAFF	TGTGCCAGCAGCTGGGAGGGACAGGAGCTCATGAACACTGAAGCTTTCTTT
TRBJ1-1	TRBV4-3	-	-	CASSQDPSTEAFF	TGCGCCAGCAGCCAAGATCCGTCCACTGAAGCTTTCTTT
TRBJ1-3	TRBV7-9	-	-	CASSFRGRAGNTIYF	TGTGCCAGCAGCTTTCGTGGCAGGGCTGGAAACACCATATATTTT
TRBJ1-1	TRBV5-4	once	TRBD1	CASSVGTGVNTEAFF	TGTGCCAGCAGCGTGGGGACAGGAGTGAACACTGAAGCTTTCTTT
TRBJ1-6	TRBV5-4	few	TRBD1	CASSFRQGDNSPLHF	TGTGCCAGCAGTTTCAGACAGGGGGATAATTCACCCCTCCACTTT
TRBJ2-7	TRBV18	-	-	CASSPGGPNEQYF	TGTGCCAGCTCGCCCGGCGGTCCGAACGAGCAGTACTTC
TRBJ2-1	TRBV20-1	-	-	CSARDSRAGFF	TGCAGTGCTAGAGATAGCCGGGCGGGGTTCTTC
TRBJ1-2	TRBV19	-	-	CASSIENGGDGYTF	TGTGCCAGTAGTATAGAGAACGGAGGGGATGGCTACACCTTC
TRBJ1-1	TRBV6-5	few	-	CASSPPMTRNTEAFF	TGTGCCAGCAGTCCCCCGATGACACGGAACACTGAAGCTTTCTTT
TRBJ1-1	TRBV4-3	-	-	CASSQDLREDTEAFF	TGCGCCAGCAGCCAAGATTTAAGGGAGGACACTGAAGCTTTCTTT
TRBJ1-6	TRBV5-1	-	-	CASSSNREARNSPLHF	TGCGCCAGCAGCTCGAACCGGGAGGCGCGTAATTCACCCCTCCACTTT
TRBJ2-2	TRBV25-1	-	-	CASQESTGELFF	TGTGCCAGCCAAGAGAGCACCGGGGAGCTGTTTTTT
TRBJ2-3	TRBV19	-	-	CASSIRGTTDTQYF	TGTGCCAGTAGTATTCGGGGGACCACAGATACGCAGTATTTT
TRBJ1-1	TRBV7-2	-	TRBD1	CASSKYTGVNTEAFF	TGTGCCAGCAGCAAATATACAGGGGTGAACACTGAAGCTTTCTTT
TRBJ2-7	TRBV18	once	TRBD1	CASSLPGQGTYEQYF	TGTGCCAGCTCACTCCCGGGACAGGGGACCTACGAGCAGTACTTC
TRBJ2-2	TRBV24-1	once	-	CATSGGHANTGELFF	TGTGCCACCAGTGGGGGACACGCGAACACCGGGGAGCTGTTTTTT
TRBJ1-1	TRBV28	-	-	CASSLETRGGRTEAFF	TGTGCCAGCAGTTTAGAAACTCGGGGGGGCCGGACTGAAGCTTTCTTT
TRBJ1-6	TRBV7-2	-	TRBD1	CASSPRKRTGYSPLHF	TGTGCCAGCAGCCCCCGGAAAAGGACAGGGTACTCACCCCTCCACTTT
TRBJ1-1	TRBV10-1	-	TRBD1	CASSDSRGQGRPEAFF	TGCGCCAGCAGTGACTCGAGGGGGCAGGGGCGACCAGAAGCTTTCTTT
TRBJ1-5	TRBV9	-	-	CASSETGTSDPQHF	TGTGCCAGCAGTGAAACCGGGACAAGCGACCCCCAGCATTTT
TRBJ2-1	TRBV7-6	-	TRBD1	CASSLEDRDYNEQFF	TGTGCCAGCAGCTTAGAAGACAGGGATTACAATGAGCAGTTCTTC
TRBJ1-6	TRBV4-3	-	-	CASSQERRTTPLHF	TGCGCCAGCAGCCAAGAAAGAAGGACTACACCCCTCCACTTT
TRBJ1-1	TRBV28	-	-	CASRPDRFDEAFF	TGTGCCAGCAGACCAGACAGGTTCGATGAAGCTTTCTTT
TRBJ1-6	TRBV27	-	-	CASSLSGHDNSPLHF	TGTGCCAGCAGTTTATCGGGACATGATAATTCACCCCTCCACTTT
TRBJ2-5	TRBV28	-	-	CASSLEGRETQYF	TGTGCCAGCAGTTTGGAGGGCCGAGAGACCCAGTACTTC
TRBJ2-1	TRBV6-2/TRBV6-3	-	TRBD2	CASSPHGLAGMSYNEQFF	TGTGCCAGCAGTCCCCACGGACTAGCGGGAATGTCCTACAATGAGCAGTTCTTC
TRBJ2-5	TRBV7-9	-	TRBD2	CASSLLAGGSETQYF	TGTGCCAGCAGCTTACTAGCGGGAGGTTCCGAGACCCAGTACTTC
TRBJ2-7	TRBV12-3/TRBV12-4	-	TRBD2	CASSFGTNLEQYF	TGTGCCAGCAGTTTTGGGACTAACCTCGAGCAGTACTTC
TRBJ1-1	TRBV5-1	-	TRBD1	CASSLADRVWMNTEAFF	TGCGCCAGCAGCTTGGCTGACAGGGTGTGGATGAACACTGAAGCTTTCTTT
TRBJ1-2	TRBV7-2	-	-	CASSLGPLQTDYGYTF	TGTGCCAGCAGCTTAGGTCCATTGCAGACTGACTATGGCTACACCTTC
TRBJ2-7	TRBV6-2/TRBV6-3	-	-	CASSEPFRRAGEQYF	TGTGCCAGCAGCGAACCCTTCAGGAGGGCAGGCGAGCAGTACTTC
TRBJ2-7	TRBV10-3	once	TRBD1	CAISESPRGQGTYEQYF	TGTGCCATCAGTGAGTCACCGCGAGGACAGGGAACCTACGAGCAGTACTTC
TRBJ1-4	TRBV2	few	TRBD1	CASSRSTGSGEKLFF	TGTGCCAGCAGCCGATCGACAGGGAGTGGAGAAAAACTGTTTTTT
TRBJ1-5	TRBV5-1	-	TRBD1	CASSPTGASNQPQHF	TGCGCCAGCAGCCCCACAGGGGCTAGCAATCAGCCCCAGCATTTT
TRBJ2-7	TRBV5-4	once	TRBD2	CASSLGVSGRGHEQYF	TGTGCCAGCAGCTTGGGGGTTAGCGGGAGGGGCCACGAGCAGTACTTC
TRBJ2-7	TRBV6-6	-	TRBD2	CASSVSGSSSYEQYF	TGTGCCAGCAGTGTAAGCGGGAGTAGCTCCTACGAGCAGTACTTC
TRBJ2-1	TRBV4-3	once	TRBD2	CASALAGAWNEQFF	TGCGCCAGCGCCCTAGCGGGAGCTTGGAATGAGCAGTTCTTC
TRBJ2-2	TRBV6-5	-	TRBD1	CASSADRGIGELFF	TGTGCCAGCAGCGCTGACAGGGGTATCGGGGAGCTGTTTTTT
TRBJ2-2	TRBV14	once	TRBD1	CASRGQSNTGELFF	TGTGCCAGCCGGGGACAGTCGAACACCGGGGAGCTGTTTTTT
TRBJ2-3	TRBV27	-	-	CASTLRGTDTQYF	TGTGCCAGCACCCTCAGGGGAACAGATACGCAGTATTTT
TRBJ1-2	TRBV10-3	-	-	CAISESGTLYGYTF	TGTGCCATCAGTGAGTCGGGCACGCTCTATGGCTACACCTTC
TRBJ2-7	TRBV6-6	-	TRBD2	CASSYGRWPYEQYF	TGTGCCAGCAGCTACGGGAGGTGGCCCTACGAGCAGTACTTC
TRBJ2-3	TRBV29-1	-	TRBD2	CSVGGLAGDSPDTQYF	TGCAGCGTTGGGGGACTAGCGGGGGACTCGCCAGATACGCAGTATTTT
TRBJ1-6	TRBV9	few	TRBD1	CASSTNRGEALHF	TGTGCCAGCAGCACCAACAGGGGAGAGGCCCTCCACTTT
TRBJ1-1	TRBV18	many	TRBD1	CASSPPGGDSQNTEAFF	TGTGCCAGCTCACCACCAGGCGGGGACAGCCAGAACACTGAAGCTTTCTTT
TRBJ2-7	TRBV7-2	-	-	CASSPPLASNSYEQYF	TGTGCCAGCAGCCCTCCCCTAGCCTCCAACTCCTACGAGCAGTACTTC
TRBJ2-2	TRBV4-3	-	TRBD2	CASSLTSGSPGELFF	TGCGCCAGCAGCTTAACTAGCGGGAGCCCCGGGGAGCTGTTTTTT
TRBJ1-1	TRBV5-4	-	-	CASSFQDGGAFF	TGTGCCAGCAGCTTTCAAGACGGCGGCGCTTTCTTT